A single sample gave rise to the 15 T cell receptor beta chains below, sequenced in a study of T cell responses to AZD1222 COVID-19 vaccine. Assay used: immunoSEQ multiplex PCR; TCRdb lists only in-frame clones, some missing. The table has 95,000 or so clones, more than 85% seen once. The sequencing here drew on peripheral blood, taken 28 days after the second AZD1222 dose. Source of these receptors: an adult who received the AZD1222 COVID-19 vaccine.

The chain employs TRBV24-1 and TRBJ1-2; TRBD1 might be the D (6 bases). The germline V and J ends were trimmed by 3 bases and 8 bases, with 12 bases remaining between them. Germline assignment: CDR1 KGHDR and CDR2 SFDVKD. This CDR3 is 13 amino acids long. The chain's CDR3 is CATSDNRVGGYTF. CDR3 DNA sequence: TGTGCCACCAGTGATAACAGGGTCGGCGGCTACACCTTC.

The chain has TRBV7-3 and TRBJ2-1, with 8 bases that match TRBD2. Germline V lookup: CDR1 SGHTA, CDR2 FQGTGA. This CDR3 has 15 amino acids. The J segment lost 10 bases and the V segment lost 2 bases, leaving 10 bases of the junction unmatched. The CDR3 loop is CASSLAGGLTEEQFF. CDR3 DNA: TGTGCCAGCAGCTTAGCGGGAGGACTCACTGAGGAGCAGTTCTTC.

V and J are TRBV19 and TRBJ1-5, with D maybe TRBD1 (5 bases). V was clipped by 0 bases and J by 2 bases, with 17 bases between them. Germline V gives CDR1 LNHDA, CDR2 SQIVND (reference sequence). This CDR3 has 18 amino acids. The CDR3 bases are TGTGCCAGTAGTATAGATCTGGTTCGACAGTGGGGCAATCAGCCCCAGCATTTT. It translates to CASSIDLVRQWGNQPQHF.

CDR3 DNA sequence: TGTGCCAGCAGTTACCCACCAGGGTGGATGAACACTGAAGCTTTCTTT. Translation: CASSYPPGWMNTEAFF. This chain uses TRBV6-5 with TRBJ1-1; a weak D match, TRBD1 (5 bases). V was cut by 2 bases and J by 0 bases, with 13 bases left in between. CDR1 is MNHEY and CDR2 is SVGAGI in the germline V gene. The CDR3 is 16 residues long.

This sequence joins TRBV7-8 and TRBJ1-5; D may be TRBD1 (6 bases). The V end was cut by 0 bases, the J end by 5 bases, with 8 bases between. Germline CDR1 and CDR2: SGHVS and FQNEAQ. CDR3 length equals 14 residues. CDR3: CASSLAGGDQPQHF. Here the CDR3 DNA reads TGTGCCAGCAGCTTAGCCGGGGGCGATCAGCCCCAGCATTTT.

This clone appeared once. This chain joins TRBV28 and TRBJ1-2; 9 bases fit TRBD1. This CDR3 spans 15 amino acids. CDR1 is MDHEN and CDR2 is SYDVKM in the germline V gene. V dropped 5 bases and J dropped 7; count of bases not matched to a gene: 11. The CDR3 here is CASSAPGTGPFGYTF. CDR3 bases: TGTGCCAGCAGTGCACCCGGGACAGGGCCCTTTGGCTACACCTTC.

The rearrangement links TRBV7-9 to TRBJ2-3; the D gene is possibly TRBD2 (5 bases). CDR1 is SEHNR and CDR2 is FQNEAQ in the germline V gene (reference sequence). V lost 1 base and J lost 0, with 20 bases in between. The CDR3 has 19 amino acids. CDR3 residues: CASSLVRGWEQSSTDTQYF. In nucleotides, the CDR3 is TGTGCCAGCAGCTTAGTACGTGGATGGGAGCAGTCTAGCACAGATACGCAGTATTTT.

This clone was seen once. The chain is built from TRBV28 and TRBJ1-5, with 8 bases aligning to TRBD1. V was clipped by 5 bases and J by 2 bases; unmatched bases: 20. The length of the CDR3 is 20 residues. Germline assignment: CDR1 MDHEN and CDR2 SYDVKM. CDR3 DNA: TGTGCCAGCAGTATAATCGGAGGGACAGGAGTTGGAGGGGGCAATCAGCCCCAGCATTTT. This sequence encodes CASSIIGGTGVGGGNQPQHF.

The rearrangement uses TRBV5-4 and TRBJ2-3; D call uncertain. Germline-derived CDR1 and CDR2 are SGHNT and YYREEE (reference sequence). V dropped 1 base and J dropped 1 base, with 7 bases sitting between them. The CDR3 has 14 residues. CDR3 region: CASSLPSGTDTQYF. In DNA, the CDR3 is TGTGCCAGCAGCTTGCCGAGCGGCACAGATACGCAGTATTTT.

This chain links TRBV9 with TRBJ1-2, with D possibly matching TRBD1 (6 bases). Germline CDR1 SGDLS, CDR2 YYNGEE. V lost 3 bases and J lost 0, with 18 bases in between. CDR3 length equals 17 residues. CDR3 loop: CASSASGTGRANYGYTF. Written as DNA, the CDR3 is TGTGCCAGCAGCGCATCAGGAACAGGGAGGGCTAACTATGGCTACACCTTC.

Only a few counts were recorded for this clone. The rearrangement joins TRBV27 to TRBJ2-7; a possible D gene is TRBD1 (6 bases). V dropped 2 bases and J dropped 3 bases, with 11 bases sitting between them. The CDR3 consists of 14 residues. CDR1 is MNHEY, CDR2 SMNVEV, per germline (reference sequence). The CDR3 region has the DNA TGTGCCAGCAGTTTAAAGGGGGAGCGCTACGAGCAGTACTTC. Translating it yields CASSLKGERYEQYF.

This sequence joins TRBV7-3 and TRBJ2-1; D call uncertain. The CDR3 sequence is 12 residues long. The V end was cut by 5 bases, the J end by 5 bases, with 7 bases between. CDR1 and CDR2 (germline): SGHTA, FQGTGA. The CDR3 protein is CASSHLNNEQFF. CDR3 DNA sequence: TGTGCCAGCAGCCACCTGAACAATGAGCAGTTCTTC.

The chain recombines TRBV10-3 with TRBJ2-5; D is perhaps TRBD2 (6 bases). Germline CDR1 reads ENHRY; CDR2 reads SYGVKD. V was cut by 4 bases and J by 1 base, with 10 bases left in between. CDR3 length equals 14 residues. DNA of the CDR3: TGTGCCATCAGTGGGGGGGACTTCCAAGAGACCCAGTACTTC. Its protein product is CAISGGDFQETQYF.

J is TRBJ2-3 and V is TRBV10-1; 12 bases are a match to TRBD1. This CDR3 has 17 residues. Germline V gene data show CDR1 as WNHNN and CDR2 as SYGVQD (reference sequence). The J segment lost 2 bases and the V segment lost 6 bases, leaving 9 bases of the junction unmatched. The CDR3 protein is CASSGDRGPTLTDTQYF. DNA for the CDR3: TGCGCCAGCAGCGGGGACAGGGGGCCCACTCTCACAGATACGCAGTATTTT.

J is TRBJ2-7 and V is TRBV11-2; the D gene is possibly TRBD2 (5 bases). The CDR3 covers 16 residues. Germline CDR1 is SGHAT and CDR2 is FQNNGV. Trimming took 0 bases from V and 2 from J, leaving 14 bases between them. The CDR3 DNA is TGTGCCAGCAGCTTAGAACGGTTAGCGAGGGCCTACGAGCAGTACTTC. The encoded protein is CASSLERLARAYEQYF.